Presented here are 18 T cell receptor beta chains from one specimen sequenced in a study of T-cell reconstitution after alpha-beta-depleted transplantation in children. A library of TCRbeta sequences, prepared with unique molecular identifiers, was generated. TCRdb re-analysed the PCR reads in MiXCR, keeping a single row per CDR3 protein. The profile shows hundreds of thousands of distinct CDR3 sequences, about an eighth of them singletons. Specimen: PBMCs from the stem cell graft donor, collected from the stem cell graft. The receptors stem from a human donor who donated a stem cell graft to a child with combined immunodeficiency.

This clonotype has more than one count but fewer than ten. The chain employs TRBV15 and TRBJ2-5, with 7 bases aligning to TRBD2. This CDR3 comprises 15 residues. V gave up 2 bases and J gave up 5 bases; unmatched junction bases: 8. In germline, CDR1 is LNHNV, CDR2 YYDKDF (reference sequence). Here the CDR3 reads CATSRPGGSGETQYF. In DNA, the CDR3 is TGTGCCACCAGCAGACCCGGCGGGAGCGGGGAGACCCAGTACTTC.

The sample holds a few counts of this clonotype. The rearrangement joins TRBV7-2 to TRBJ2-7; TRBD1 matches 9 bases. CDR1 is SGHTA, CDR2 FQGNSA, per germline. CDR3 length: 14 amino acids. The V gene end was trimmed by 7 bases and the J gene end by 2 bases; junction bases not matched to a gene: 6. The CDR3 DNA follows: TGTGCCAGCACCCTACAGGGGGCGACCTACGAGCAGTACTTC. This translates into CASTLQGATYEQYF.

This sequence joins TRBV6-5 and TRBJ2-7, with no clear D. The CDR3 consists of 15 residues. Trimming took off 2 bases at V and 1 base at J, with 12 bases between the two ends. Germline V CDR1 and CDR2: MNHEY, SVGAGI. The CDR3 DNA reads TGTGCCAGCAGTTACCTCTCAAAGGCATCCTACGAGCAGTACTTC. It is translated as CASSYLSKASYEQYF.

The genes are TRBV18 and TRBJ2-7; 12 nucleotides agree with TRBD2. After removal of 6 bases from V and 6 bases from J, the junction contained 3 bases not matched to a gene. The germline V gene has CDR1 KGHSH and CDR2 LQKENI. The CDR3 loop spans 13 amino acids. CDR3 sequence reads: CASSQLAGGEQYF. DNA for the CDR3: TGTGCCAGCTCTCAACTAGCGGGAGGCGAGCAGTACTTC. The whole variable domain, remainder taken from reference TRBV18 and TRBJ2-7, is NAGVMQNPRHLVRRRGQEARLRCSPMKGHSHVYWYRQLPEEGLKFMVYLQKENIIDESGMPKERFSAEFPKEGPSILRIQQVVRGDSAAYFCASSQLAGGEQYFGPGTRLTVT.

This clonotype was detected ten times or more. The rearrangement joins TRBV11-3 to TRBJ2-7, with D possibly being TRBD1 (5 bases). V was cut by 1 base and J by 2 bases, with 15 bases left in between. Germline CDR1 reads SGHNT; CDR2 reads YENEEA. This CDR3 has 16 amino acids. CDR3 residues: CASSLGGGSVPYEQYF. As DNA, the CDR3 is TGTGCCAGCAGCTTAGGGGGCGGATCAGTCCCCTACGAGCAGTACTTC.

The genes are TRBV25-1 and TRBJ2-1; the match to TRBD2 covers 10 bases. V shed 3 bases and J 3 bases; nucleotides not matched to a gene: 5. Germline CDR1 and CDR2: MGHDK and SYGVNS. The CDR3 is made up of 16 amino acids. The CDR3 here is CASSESGRAYYNEQFF. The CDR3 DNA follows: TGTGCCAGCAGTGAGAGCGGGAGGGCCTACTACAATGAGCAGTTCTTC. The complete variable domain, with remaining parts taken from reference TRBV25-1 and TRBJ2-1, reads EADIYQTPRYLVIGTGKKITLECSQTMGHDKMYWYQQDPGMELHLIHYSYGVNSTEKGDLSSESTVSRIRTEHFPLTLESARPSHTSQYLCASSESGRAYYNEQFFGPGTRLTVL.

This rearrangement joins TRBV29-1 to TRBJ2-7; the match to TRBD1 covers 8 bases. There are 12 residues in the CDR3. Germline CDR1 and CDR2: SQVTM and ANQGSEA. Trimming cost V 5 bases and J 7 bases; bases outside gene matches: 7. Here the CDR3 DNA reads TGCAGCGTTTACGGACAGGGAAGGGAGCAGTACTTC. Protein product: CSVYGQGREQYF.

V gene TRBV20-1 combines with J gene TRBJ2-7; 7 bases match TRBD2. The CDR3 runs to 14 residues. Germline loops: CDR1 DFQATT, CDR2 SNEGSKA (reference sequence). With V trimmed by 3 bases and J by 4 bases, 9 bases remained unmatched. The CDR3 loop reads CSASNWDYSYEQYF. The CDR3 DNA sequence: TGCAGTGCTAGTAATTGGGACTATTCGTACGAGCAGTACTTC.

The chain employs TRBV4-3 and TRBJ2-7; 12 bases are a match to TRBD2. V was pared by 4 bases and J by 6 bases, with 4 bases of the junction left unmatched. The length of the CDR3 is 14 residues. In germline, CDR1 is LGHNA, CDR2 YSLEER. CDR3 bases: TGCGCCAGCAGCCGGACTAGCGGGACCCCCGAGCAGTACTTC. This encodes CASSRTSGTPEQYF.

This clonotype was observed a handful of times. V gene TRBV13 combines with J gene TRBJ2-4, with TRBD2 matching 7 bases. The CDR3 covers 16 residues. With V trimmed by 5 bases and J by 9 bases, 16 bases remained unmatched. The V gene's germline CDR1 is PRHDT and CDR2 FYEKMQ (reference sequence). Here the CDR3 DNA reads TGTGCCAGCAGCGCCCGGGACTATGCCGATCATGGCATTCAGTACTTC. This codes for CASSARDYADHGIQYF.

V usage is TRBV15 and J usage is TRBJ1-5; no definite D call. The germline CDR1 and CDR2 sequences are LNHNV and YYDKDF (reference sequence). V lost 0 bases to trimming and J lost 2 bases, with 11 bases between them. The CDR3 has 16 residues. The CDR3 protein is CATSRERSGGNQPQHF. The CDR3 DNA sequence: TGTGCCACCAGCAGAGAACGATCTGGGGGCAATCAGCCCCAGCATTTT.

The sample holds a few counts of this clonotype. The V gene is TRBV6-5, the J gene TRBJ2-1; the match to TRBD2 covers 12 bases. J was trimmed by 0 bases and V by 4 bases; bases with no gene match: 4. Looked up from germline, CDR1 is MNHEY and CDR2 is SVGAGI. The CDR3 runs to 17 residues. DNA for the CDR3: TGTGCCAGCAGTTTTCGGACTAGCGGGAACTCCTACAATGAGCAGTTCTTC. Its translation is CASSFRTSGNSYNEQFF.

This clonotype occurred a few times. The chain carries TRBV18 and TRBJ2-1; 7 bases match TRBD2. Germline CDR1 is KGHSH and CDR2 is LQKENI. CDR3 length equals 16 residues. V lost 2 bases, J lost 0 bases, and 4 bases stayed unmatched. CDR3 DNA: TGTGCCAGCTCACCAGGGCGGGGGAGCTCCTACAATGAGCAGTTCTTC. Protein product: CASSPGRGSSYNEQFF. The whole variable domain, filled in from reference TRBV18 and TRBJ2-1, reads NAGVMQNPRHLVRRRGQEARLRCSPMKGHSHVYWYRQLPEEGLKFMVYLQKENIIDESGMPKERFSAEFPKEGPSILRIQQVVRGDSAAYFCASSPGRGSSYNEQFFGPGTRLTVL.

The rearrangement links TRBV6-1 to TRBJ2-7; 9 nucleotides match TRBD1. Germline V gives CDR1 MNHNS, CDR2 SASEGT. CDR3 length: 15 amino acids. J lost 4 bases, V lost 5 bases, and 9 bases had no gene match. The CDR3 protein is CASSKTGTGLYEQYF. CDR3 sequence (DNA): TGTGCCAGCAGTAAAACCGGGACAGGGCTTTACGAGCAGTACTTC.

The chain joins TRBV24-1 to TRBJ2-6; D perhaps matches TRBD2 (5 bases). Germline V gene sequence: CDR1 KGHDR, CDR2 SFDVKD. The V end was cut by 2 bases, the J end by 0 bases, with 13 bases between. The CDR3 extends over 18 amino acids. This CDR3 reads CATSDSLGRNSGANVLTF. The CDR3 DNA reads TGTGCCACCAGTGATTCCCTGGGGAGAAACTCTGGGGCCAACGTCCTGACTTTC.

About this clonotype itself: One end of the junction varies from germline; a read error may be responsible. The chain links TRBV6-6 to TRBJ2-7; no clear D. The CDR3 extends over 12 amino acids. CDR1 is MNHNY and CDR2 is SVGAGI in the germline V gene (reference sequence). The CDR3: CASSYGHYERYF. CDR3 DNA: TGTGCCAGCAGTTATGGCCACTACGAGCGGTACTTC.

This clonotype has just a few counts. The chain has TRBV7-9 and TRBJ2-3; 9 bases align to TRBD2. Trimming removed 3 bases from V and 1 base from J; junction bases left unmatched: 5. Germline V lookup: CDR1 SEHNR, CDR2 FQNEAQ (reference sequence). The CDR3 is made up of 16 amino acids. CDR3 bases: TGTGCCAGCAGCTTCCCTAGCGGGGCAGGCACAGATACGCAGTATTTT. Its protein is CASSFPSGAGTDTQYF.

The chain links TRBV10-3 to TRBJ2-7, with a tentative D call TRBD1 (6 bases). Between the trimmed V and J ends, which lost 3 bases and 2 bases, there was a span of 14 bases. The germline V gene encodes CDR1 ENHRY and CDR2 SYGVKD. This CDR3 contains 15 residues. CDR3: CAISDVGTQTYEQYF. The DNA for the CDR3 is TGTGCCATCAGTGACGTCGGGACACAAACCTACGAGCAGTACTTC.